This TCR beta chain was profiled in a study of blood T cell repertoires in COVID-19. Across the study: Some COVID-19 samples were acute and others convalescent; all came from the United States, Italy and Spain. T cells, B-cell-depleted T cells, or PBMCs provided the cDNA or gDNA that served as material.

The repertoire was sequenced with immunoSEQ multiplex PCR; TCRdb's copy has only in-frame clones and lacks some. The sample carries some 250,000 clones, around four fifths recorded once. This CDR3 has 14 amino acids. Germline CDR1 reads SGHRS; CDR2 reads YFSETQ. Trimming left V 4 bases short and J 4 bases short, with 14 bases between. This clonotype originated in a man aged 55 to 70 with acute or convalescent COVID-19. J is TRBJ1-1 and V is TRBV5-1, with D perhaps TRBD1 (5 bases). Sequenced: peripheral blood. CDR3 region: CASSGRFGGTEAFF. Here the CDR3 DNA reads TGCGCCAGCAGCGGCCGTTTCGGGGGCACTGAAGCTTTCTTT.